One sample yielded the 22 T cell receptor beta chains listed below, sequenced in a study of chemoradiotherapy in HPV16-positive cancers. The assay was immunoSEQ multiplex PCR, and TCRdb's table has in-frame clones only and misses some. The table records approximately 3,000 clones, 75% to 80% of them present only once. Collection of the sample occurred from a patient who underwent chemoradiotherapy. The receptors derive from a human donor with HPV-associated anogenital cancer.

The rearrangement joins TRBV30 to TRBJ2-1, with D perhaps being TRBD1 or TRBD2 (5 bases each). CDR1 and CDR2 (germline): GTSNPN, SVGIG (reference sequence). Trimming removed 1 base from V and 0 bases from J, with 13 bases in between. The CDR3 has 16 residues. DNA for the CDR3: TGTGCCTGGAGTGGATCGGGACGGCTCTCCTACAATGAGCAGTTCTTC. Translation gives CAWSGSGRLSYNEQFF.

This clone showed up just once. This chain uses TRBV28 with TRBJ2-1; D is undetermined. There are 12 residues in the CDR3. The germline V and J ends were trimmed by 3 bases and 10 bases, with 10 bases remaining between them. CDR1 is MDHEN and CDR2 is SYDVKM in the germline V gene. CDR3 amino acids: CASSFDVSEQFF. In nucleotides, the CDR3 is TGTGCCAGCAGTTTTGATGTGTCAGAGCAGTTCTTC.

This sequence joins TRBV6-5 and TRBJ1-1, with 11 bases that match TRBD1. V gave up 2 bases and J gave up 4 bases; unmatched junction bases: 6. The germline CDR1 and CDR2 sequences are MNHEY and SVGAGI. The CDR3 contains 16 residues. This chain's CDR3 is CASSYDRTGGLTEAFF. In DNA form, the CDR3 reads TGTGCCAGCAGTTACGACCGGACAGGGGGCCTCACTGAAGCTTTCTTT.

On this clone: Other nucleotide sequences from this sample produce the same CDR3. The chain is built from TRBV5-1 and TRBJ1-1; no clear D. Trimming cost V 5 bases and J 4 bases, with 18 bases left between them. The germline V gene encodes CDR1 SGHRS and CDR2 YFSETQ. This CDR3 is 15 amino acids long. The CDR3 here is CASRVGSADLTEAFF. The CDR3 DNA is TGCGCCAGCAGGGTGGGGTCGGCAGACCTCACTGAAGCTTTCTTT. The variable domain in full, completed from reference TRBV5-1 and TRBJ1-1, reads KAGVTQTPRYLIKTRGQQVTLSCSPISGHRSVSWYQQTPGQGLQFLFEYFSETQRNKGNFPGRFSGRQFSNSRSEMNVSTLELGDSALYLCASRVGSADLTEAFFGQGTRLTVV.

The chain joins TRBV19 to TRBJ1-4; 11 bases fit TRBD1. The junction had 5 bases not matched to a gene; V was cut back by 7 bases and J by 7 bases. Per germline, CDR1 LNHDA and CDR2 SQIVND (reference sequence). The CDR3 consists of 14 residues. CDR3 DNA: TGTGCCAGTAAGAGTGGGACAGGGGGTGAAAAACTGTTTTTT. Translated, it gives CASKSGTGGEKLFF. Based on the CDR3 plus reference TRBV19 and TRBJ1-4, the full variable domain is DGGITQSPKYLFRKEGQNVTLSCEQNLNHDAMYWYRQDPGQGLRLIYYSQIVNDFQKGDIAEGYSVSREKKESFPLTVTSAQKNPTAFYLCASKSGTGGEKLFFGSGTQLSVL.

The gene calls are TRBV7-2 and TRBJ2-2; D possibly uses TRBD1 or TRBD2 (6 bases each). The CDR3 runs to 14 residues. V was trimmed by 7 bases and J by 7 bases, leaving 16 bases between them. Germline values: CDR1 SGHTA, CDR2 FQGNSA. The CDR3 loop reads CASKIHGGRGELFF. CDR3 DNA sequence: TGTGCCAGCAAAATCCATGGGGGGCGCGGGGAGCTGTTTTTT.

The chain uses TRBV4-3 and TRBJ2-3; D remains unclear. V was shortened by 1 base and J by 1 base, with 6 bases between the two germline ends. The CDR3 spans 14 residues. Per germline, CDR1 LGHNA and CDR2 YSLEER. The CDR3 DNA follows: TGCGCCAGCAGCCAAGTACGAGGCACAGATACGCAGTATTTT. It translates to CASSQVRGTDTQYF.

The chain uses TRBV10-2 and TRBJ1-2; 9 bases align to TRBD1. This CDR3 has 14 residues. Germline lookup yields CDR1 WSHSY and CDR2 SAAADI. V lost 6 bases to trimming and J lost 3 bases; unmatched junction nucleotides: 5. CDR3: CASSPRDRDYGYTF. The CDR3 DNA follows: TGCGCCAGCAGCCCCCGGGACAGGGACTATGGCTACACCTTC.

V usage is TRBV9 and J usage is TRBJ2-2; D unresolved. The germline CDR1 and CDR2 sequences are SGDLS and YYNGEE. The V end lost 4 bases, the J end lost 0 bases, and 13 bases lay between the germline ends. This CDR3 is 16 amino acids long. The CDR3 is CASSPAPLSNTGELFF. In nucleotides, the CDR3 is TGTGCCAGCAGCCCCGCCCCCCTGTCGAACACCGGGGAGCTGTTTTTT. The full variable domain, with the rest looked up from reference TRBV9 and TRBJ2-2, is DSGVTQTPKHLITATGQRVTLRCSPRSGDLSVYWYQQSLDQGLQFLIQYYNGEERAKGNILERFSAQQFPDLHSELNLSSLELGDSALYFCASSPAPLSNTGELFFGEGSRLTVL.

The chain recombines TRBV30 with TRBJ1-2; no definite D call. CDR1 is GTSNPN, CDR2 SVGIG, per germline (reference sequence). The V gene lost 2 bases and the J gene lost 4 bases, with 11 bases spanning the gap. The CDR3 is 13 amino acids. The CDR3 loop is CAWSTAGAYGYTF. CDR3 bases: TGTGCCTGGAGTACTGCGGGAGCCTATGGCTACACCTTC.

The chain has TRBV7-2 and TRBJ2-1; 8 nucleotides align to TRBD2. Germline trimming cut 7 bases from V and 12 bases from J; bases unmatched to any gene: 20. CDR3 length: 16 residues. Germline V lookup: CDR1 SGHTA, CDR2 FQGNSA. The CDR3 DNA reads as TGTGCCAGCAATTTAGAGTTGGCTAGCGGGTCGGGGGGGCAGTTCTTC. Translation: CASNLELASGSGGQFF.

V is TRBV7-3 and J is TRBJ2-1, with a weak D call TRBD1 (6 bases). Germline V lookup: CDR1 SGHTA, CDR2 FQGTGA. The V gene lost 5 bases and the J gene lost 8 bases, with 13 bases spanning the gap. The CDR3 covers 13 residues. Here the CDR3 reads CASSIGGYDEQFF. The CDR3 region has the DNA TGTGCCAGCAGCATAGGGGGTTACGATGAGCAGTTCTTC.

This CDR3 is CASSPRGWGDRDSPLHF. For the CDR3, the DNA is TGTGCCAGCTCACCTAGGGGCTGGGGGGACAGGGATTCACCCCTCCACTTT. The chain is built from TRBV18 and TRBJ1-6; 9 bases fit TRBD1. Germline V gene data show CDR1 as KGHSH and CDR2 as LQKENI. The junction had 11 bases not matched to a gene; V was cut back by 3 bases and J by 8 bases. The CDR3 totals 17 residues.

This rearrangement joins TRBV11-3 to TRBJ2-7; D is perhaps TRBD1 (5 bases). Germline assignment: CDR1 SGHNT and CDR2 YENEEA. This CDR3 has 14 amino acids. V dropped 2 bases and J dropped 1 base, with 9 bases sitting between them. The CDR3 loop reads CASSLTSGSYEQYF. The CDR3 region has the DNA TGTGCCAGCAGCTTAACCTCAGGGTCCTACGAGCAGTACTTC.

The DNA for the CDR3 is TGTGCCAGCAGGAAGGGAGGTGGACAGAGACATAACTATGGCTACACCTTC. This gives the protein CASRKGGGQRHNYGYTF. The chain links TRBV28 to TRBJ1-2; D may be TRBD1 (6 bases). Looked up from germline, CDR1 is MDHEN and CDR2 is SYDVKM. This CDR3 comprises 17 residues. The germline V and J ends were trimmed by 6 bases and 1 base, with 21 bases remaining between them.

The chain couples TRBV6-6 to TRBJ1-2; TRBD1 might be the D (5 bases). The CDR3 loop spans 14 amino acids. V was trimmed by 6 bases and J by 4 bases, leaving 15 bases between them. In germline, CDR1 is MNHNY, CDR2 SVGAGI (reference sequence). The CDR3: CASSPGGGSYGYTF. In nucleotides, the CDR3 is TGTGCCAGCAGCCCCGGGGGGGGGAGCTATGGCTACACCTTC.

V is TRBV28 and J is TRBJ1-1; TRBD1 might be the D (6 bases). Germline V gene data show CDR1 as MDHEN and CDR2 as SYDVKM. V lost 6 bases and J 0 bases, leaving 20 bases between the germline ends. This CDR3 is built from 17 residues. CDR3 protein: CASRSYRVEGMNTEAFF. CDR3 DNA sequence: TGTGCCAGCAGGAGTTACAGGGTTGAGGGGATGAACACTGAAGCTTTCTTT.

The rearrangement links TRBV7-2 to TRBJ2-5, with D tentatively TRBD1 (6 bases). Germline assignment: CDR1 SGHTA and CDR2 FQGNSA. This CDR3 is built from 14 residues. Trimming cost V 5 bases and J 1 base, with 11 bases left between them. CDR3 in DNA: TGTGCCAGCAGCCAACAGGGTGCCCAAGAGACCCAGTACTTC. This sequence encodes CASSQQGAQETQYF.

The V and J genes are TRBV11-3 and TRBJ1-2; no clear D. V shed 0 bases and J shed 4 bases, with 18 bases lying between them. Germline V gives CDR1 SGHNT, CDR2 YENEEA. CDR3 length: 17 residues. CDR3 in DNA: TGTGCCAGCAGCTTAGAAGGAAGTGAGGGAAGTACCTATGGCTACACCTTC. Its protein is CASSLEGSEGSTYGYTF. Together with reference TRBV11-3 and TRBJ1-2, the CDR3 gives the full variable domain: EAGVVQSPRYKIIEKKQPVAFWCNPISGHNTLYWYLQNLGQGPELLIRYENEEAVDDSQLPKDRFSAERLKGVDSTLKIQPAELGDSAVYLCASSLEGSEGSTYGYTFGSGTRLTVV.

The rearrangement links TRBV21-1 to TRBJ2-7. TRBV21-1 is termed a pseudogene. This CDR3 region has 16 residues. The CDR3 DNA sequence: TGTGCCAGCAGCTCAGGGGCCTTCGGGAGTTCCTACGAGCAGTACTTC. Protein product: CASSSGAFGSSYEQYF.

The chain uses TRBV5-4 and TRBJ2-3; no reliable D call. The length of the CDR3 is 13 residues. Germline V gene sequence: CDR1 SGHNT, CDR2 YYREEE (reference sequence). Trimming took off 5 bases at V and 2 bases at J, with 9 bases between the two ends. CDR3 protein: CASRPGFTDTQYF. The CDR3 DNA follows: TGTGCCAGCAGACCAGGATTCACAGATACGCAGTATTTT.

This clone has more than one count but fewer than ten. The rearrangement joins TRBV7-9 to TRBJ1-4; D might be TRBD1 (6 bases). V lost 5 bases, J lost 8 bases, and 12 bases lay in between. The germline V gene has CDR1 SEHNR and CDR2 FQNEAQ (reference sequence). The CDR3 sequence is 13 residues long. Written as DNA, the CDR3 is TGTGCCAGCAGCCAGGGGCAGGGAGAAAAACTGTTTTTT. This encodes CASSQGQGEKLFF.